One and the same sample provided the 5 T cell receptor beta chains below, sequenced in a study of blood T cell repertoires in COVID-19. Some clones are missing from TCRdb's copy, which holds only in-frame ones; the method was immunoSEQ multiplex PCR. The sample holds fewer than 65,000 clones; around 90% are singletons and the top ten take about 3.4%. The sample consisted of peripheral blood. The receptor set was obtained from a man aged 45-60 years with acute or convalescent COVID-19.

The chain employs TRBV5-5 and TRBJ2-6, with D perhaps matching TRBD1 (6 bases). The CDR3 runs to 17 residues. Germline CDR1 reads SGHKS; CDR2 reads YYEKEE (reference sequence). The V end lost 0 bases, the J end lost 1 base, and 11 bases lay between the germline ends. The CDR3 region has the DNA TGTGCCAGCAGCTTGGCCGGAAGGGGGTCTGGGGCCAACGTCCTGACTTTC. It codes for CASSLAGRGSGANVLTF.

The chain uses TRBV9 and TRBJ2-7; 8 bases fit TRBD1. From germline, CDR1 is SGDLS and CDR2 YYNGEE. Germline trimming cut 4 bases from V and 2 bases from J; bases unmatched to any gene: 8. The CDR3 loop spans 15 amino acids. The CDR3 reads CASSPLTGVPYEQYF. The CDR3, as DNA: TGTGCCAGCAGCCCCTTGACAGGGGTCCCCTACGAGCAGTACTTC. Together with reference TRBV9 and TRBJ2-7, the CDR3 gives the full variable domain: DSGVTQTPKHLITATGQRVTLRCSPRSGDLSVYWYQQSLDQGLQFLIQYYNGEERAKGNILERFSAQQFPDLHSELNLSSLELGDSALYFCASSPLTGVPYEQYFGPGTRLTVT.

This chain links TRBV5-1 with TRBJ2-1, with D possibly TRBD2 on 6 matching bases. Germline V CDR1 and CDR2: SGHRS, YFSETQ. The CDR3 length is 15 residues. V was pared by 3 bases and J by 1 base, with 11 bases between. The CDR3 region is CASSWGLDSYNEQFF. CDR3 sequence (DNA): TGCGCCAGCAGCTGGGGACTGGATTCCTACAATGAGCAGTTCTTC.

The rearrangement uses TRBV21-1 and TRBJ1-2; no check of the table's D call, TRBD1, against the DNA was made. TRBV21-1 is assigned pseudogene status. The CDR3 totals 15 residues. This CDR3 reads CASSKETGSNYGYTF. The CDR3 region has the DNA TGTGCCAGCAGCAAAGAGACAGGGAGTAACTATGGCTACACCTTC.

This clone was found once. The chain carries TRBV2 and TRBJ1-3, with D tentatively TRBD1 (6 bases). The germline gives CDR1 SNHLY, CDR2 FYNNEI. V was trimmed by 5 bases and J by 4 bases, leaving 12 bases between them. This CDR3 region has 14 residues. CDR3 bases: TGTGCCAGCAGTTTACAGGGAGGGGGAAACACCATATATTTT. Translating gives CASSLQGGGNTIYF.